The 9 T cell receptor beta chains below were found in one sample sequenced in a study of regulatory T cells in long-lasting Graves disease. Specified time point: newly diagnosed GD, antithyroid drugs for less than 3 months. PBMC RNA was the source of the TCR library. CDR3-region Arm-PCR and iRepertoire HTBI primers produced the TCR beta libraries. TCRdb used MiXCR to reprocess the multiplex PCR reads, holding one entry per CDR3 protein. The repertoire holds more than 450,000 distinct CDR3 sequences, with under 20% as singletons. The sample was also reused in another study, on T cells in Graves' hyperthyroidism and ophthalmopathy.

The sample in question was peripheral blood mononuclear cells (PBMCs), obtained at new diagnosis, from a patient treated with antithyroid drugs. These TCRs come from a man aged 35-49 years with Graves disease.

Concerning this clonotype itself: Possible read error: a much larger clone is one base away. V gene TRBV20-1 combines with J gene TRBJ1-5; 7 nucleotides line up with TRBD1. Germline values: CDR1 DFQATT, CDR2 SNEGSKA (reference sequence). This CDR3 comprises 16 residues. J lost 2 bases, V lost 1 base, and 8 bases had no gene match. For the CDR3, the DNA is TGCAGTGCTAGAGGGGCAGGGGGAAGGGGCAATCAGCCCCAGCATTTT. Its protein is CSARGAGGRGNQPQHF.

V usage is TRBV10-1 and J usage is TRBJ2-2; D possibly corresponds to TRBD1 (5 bases). Per the germline V gene, CDR1 is WNHNN and CDR2 is SYGVQD (reference sequence). The CDR3 sequence is 15 residues long. The V and J ends lost 6 bases and 1 base respectively, with 12 bases between them. CDR3 sequence: CASSVSTENTGELFF. The CDR3 DNA follows: TGCGCCAGCAGCGTCTCGACAGAGAACACCGGGGAGCTGTTTTTT.

The gene calls are TRBV7-9 and TRBJ2-1, with 11 bases identical to TRBD1. J was trimmed by 9 bases and V by 4 bases; bases with no gene match: 11. Germline V gene lookup returns CDR1 SEHNR and CDR2 FQNEAQ (reference sequence). The CDR3 has 16 residues. CDR3 loop: CASSSTSGTGGLEQFF. The DNA of the CDR3 is TGTGCCAGCAGCTCAACTTCCGGGACAGGGGGACTTGAGCAGTTCTTC.

This clonotype has at least ten counts. CDR3 loop: CASSDAGTGADEQFF. The DNA of the CDR3 is TGTGCCAGCAGTGACGCCGGGACTGGGGCCGATGAGCAGTTCTTC. The chain couples TRBV2 to TRBJ2-1, with D perhaps matching TRBD2 (6 bases). The V gene lost 3 bases and the J gene lost 8 bases, with 17 bases spanning the gap. The CDR3 is 15 amino acids. Germline V gene data show CDR1 as SNHLY and CDR2 as FYNNEI.

The sample holds many counts of this clonotype. The rearrangement joins TRBV28 to TRBJ2-7; a weak D match, TRBD2 (6 bases). Trimming removed 2 bases from V and 3 bases from J, with 11 bases in between. The germline V gene encodes CDR1 MDHEN and CDR2 SYDVKM. The CDR3 contains 14 residues. As DNA, the CDR3 is TGTGCCAGCAGTTTAACTAGCCGGGACTACGAGCAGTACTTC. This sequence encodes CASSLTSRDYEQYF.

This clonotype was seen repeatedly, ten times or more. This chain joins TRBV6-1 and TRBJ1-5; D is uncertain. The CDR3 extends over 13 amino acids. Germline V CDR1 and CDR2: MNHNS, SASEGT. V was shortened by 1 base and J by 6 bases, with 7 bases between the two germline ends. CDR3 protein: CASSEGRSQPQHF. In DNA, the CDR3 is TGTGCCAGCAGTGAAGGGCGGAGTCAGCCCCAGCATTTT.

The gene calls are TRBV18 and TRBJ2-1; D not resolved. The CDR3 sequence is 16 residues long. In germline, CDR1 is KGHSH, CDR2 LQKENI. The V and J ends lost 6 bases and 4 bases respectively, with 19 bases between them. The CDR3 DNA follows: TGTGCCAGCTCCGTCTCTTTGGACGCCTCTTACAATGAGCAGTTCTTC. This codes for CASSVSLDASYNEQFF.

Ten or more counts support this clonotype. This rearrangement joins TRBV12-3 or TRBV12-4 to TRBJ1-4, with no clear D. Between the trimmed V and J ends, which lost 3 bases and 10 bases, there was a span of 9 bases. The CDR3 spans 12 residues. DNA of the CDR3: TGTGCCAGCAGTTTTTTTAAGGGAAAACTGTTTTTT. As protein: CASSFFKGKLFF.

This clonotype was observed a handful of times. This chain joins TRBV20-1 and TRBJ1-4; D possibly corresponds to TRBD1 (5 bases). The germline V and J ends were trimmed by 3 bases and 6 bases, with 20 bases remaining between them. Germline CDR1 is DFQATT and CDR2 is SNEGSKA (reference sequence). This CDR3 contains 16 residues. CDR3 sequence reads: CSARAGDATTYEKLFF. In DNA, the CDR3 is TGCAGTGCTAGGGCCGGGGACGCTACCACTTATGAAAAACTGTTTTTT.